This T cell receptor beta chain emerged from a study of beta chain features in type 1 diabetes. Study conclusions and caveats: Type 1 diabetes patients had TCRB CDR3s that were shorter (moderately but significantly so) in all four CD4+ subsets. Researchers cautioned that cDNA sequencing could over-represent cells with high TCR expression. Unsettled here was the matter of whether HLA type influences TCRB rearrangement. A pattern of fewer insertions and more deletions at VDJ junctions was seen in type 1 diabetes patients.

The V end was cut by 2 bases, the J end by 4 bases, with 11 bases between. This CDR3 has 14 residues. The V gene's germline CDR1 is MNHEY and CDR2 SMNVEV (reference sequence). Notes on this clone: Its antigen is as yet unknown.

Reverse transcribing all isolated RNA meant expressed TCRB transcripts were sequenced. Here immunoSEQ multiplex PCR was the method, and the copy in TCRdb shows in-frame clones only, minus some. Of approximately 730,000 clones in the sample, roughly an eighth were seen once. Over 95% purity was reached by all sorted populations. The sequenced material came from naive CD4+ T cells from blood. The chain links TRBV27 to TRBJ1-1, with unresolved D. This clonotype was sampled from a man younger than 35 with type 1 diabetes. CDR3 coding DNA: TGTGCCAGCAGTTTACTGAGGGAAAGCACTGAAGCTTTCTTT. Its translation: CASSLLRESTEAFF.